In this sample, the clone carrying this T cell receptor beta chain turned up a few times. One entry per CDR3 protein results from TCRdb running MiXCR on the RACE reads. Of around 150,000 distinct CDR3 sequences detected, about 27% appear once; the ten largest clones hold 2.1%. Trimming took 1 base from V and 3 from J; bases not matched to a gene: 9. CDR1 is LGHNA and CDR2 is YSLEER in the germline V gene. CDR3 size: 17 residues. Stated time point: patch test 3, about 24 weeks after DPC sensitization. Treatment of the sample: therapeutic diphenylcyclopropenone sensitization with weekly scalp DPC. This entry belongs to a study of human T cells and chemical hapten exposure.

The source material was whole blood, sampled in connection with sensitization to the hapten diphenylcyclopropenone (DPC). V and J are TRBV4-3 and TRBJ2-7; TRBD1 matches 10 bases. The source of this sequence is a woman aged 18-29 years with alopecia areata. Some clones in this sample may be carry-over from other donors' samples. The DNA for the CDR3 is TGCGCCAGCAGCCAAGCCTTTTCCGGGACAGGGGTCTACGAGCAGTACTTC. The encoded protein is CASSQAFSGTGVYEQYF.